This record looks at one T cell receptor (beta chain) sequence and its context. Its antigen is still unknown. The assay used deep level. TCRdb's table, derived via immunoSEQ multiplex PCR, lists solely in-frame clones and lacks some. This table holds some 2 million clones, about 95% found once. From germline, CDR1 is SQVTM and CDR2 ANQGSEA. CDR3 length: 13 residues. Trimming removed 2 bases at V and 4 bases at J, with 10 bases between. The sample comes from a study of shared clonotypes between healthy human individuals. CD45RO-negative CD8 cells positively selected for CCR7 made up the naive population, which excluded terminally differentiated effector memory CD45RA+ cells. Nashville, Tennessee was home to all donors, who were Caucasian adults. Study-wide points: Non-shared clonotypes had lower generation probabilities than clonotypes shared by all four sorted-subset donors. Naive subsets generally exceeded memory subsets in estimated richness.

The sequencing input was naive CD8+ T cells sorted from blood. The receptor was isolated from a man aged 18 to 35 in good health. This rearrangement joins TRBV29-1 to TRBJ2-3, with D uncertain. CDR3 nucleotide sequence: TGCAGCGTTGAACTAGAGGCCCCAGATACGCAGTATTTT. It yields the protein CSVELEAPDTQYF.